Presented here are 27 T cell receptor beta chains from one specimen sequenced in a study of blood T cell repertoires in COVID-19. Sequencing was performed with immunoSEQ multiplex PCR; in TCRdb, only in-frame clones are kept and a portion is missing. The table lists 200,000 to 250,000 clones, around 83% of them singletons, with 7.4% in the top ten. Sequencing was done on a sample of peripheral blood. The receptors come from a woman in her forties or fifties with acute or convalescent COVID-19.

The chain recombines TRBV28 with TRBJ1-6, with a possible D match to TRBD1 (5 bases). Germline values: CDR1 MDHEN, CDR2 SYDVKM. The ends were cut back, 3 bases at V and 7 bases at J, with 10 bases in the middle. The CDR3 runs to 14 residues. As DNA, the CDR3 is TGTGCCAGCAGTTTGCAAAGGGGCAATTCACCCCTCCACTTT. Its translation is CASSLQRGNSPLHF.

The CDR3 DNA is TGCGCCAGCAGCCTGACTAGCGGACCGGGAAATGAGCAGTTCTTC. Amino acid sequence: CASSLTSGPGNEQFF. The chain couples TRBV5-1 to TRBJ2-1; 9 positions match TRBD2. The CDR3 loop spans 15 amino acids. Germline CDR1 SGHRS, CDR2 YFSETQ. The junction had 9 bases not matched to a gene; V was cut back by 4 bases and J by 7 bases.

The chain carries TRBV5-1 and TRBJ2-5, with D uncertain. Germline V CDR1 and CDR2: SGHRS, YFSETQ. V dropped 0 bases and J dropped 7 bases, with 10 bases sitting between them. The CDR3 is 13 residues long. CDR3: CASSLEASSTQYF. The CDR3 DNA sequence: TGCGCCAGCAGCTTGGAGGCTAGTTCGACCCAGTACTTC.

V usage is TRBV5-1 and J usage is TRBJ2-2; TRBD1 aligns across 7 bases. J lost 4 bases, V lost 3 bases, and 6 bases had no gene match. Germline assignment: CDR1 SGHRS and CDR2 YFSETQ. This CDR3 is 15 amino acids long. CDR3: CASSWTGQFTGELFF. CDR3 nucleotide sequence: TGCGCCAGCAGCTGGACGGGACAGTTCACCGGGGAGCTGTTTTTT. The full variable domain, completed using reference TRBV5-1 and TRBJ2-2, is KAGVTQTPRYLIKTRGQQVTLSCSPISGHRSVSWYQQTPGQGLQFLFEYFSETQRNKGNFPGRFSGRQFSNSRSEMNVSTLELGDSALYLCASSWTGQFTGELFFGEGSRLTVL.

The chain recombines TRBV6-5 with TRBJ1-1, with 9 bases fitting TRBD1. CDR1 MNHEY and CDR2 SVGAGI come from the germline V gene. The ends lost 5 bases at V and 1 base at J; junction bases unmatched: 5. The CDR3 has 15 amino acids. The CDR3 DNA follows: TGTGCCAGCAGTCGGACAGGGGCCGGGAACACTGAAGCTTTCTTT. Its protein product is CASSRTGAGNTEAFF.

This clone was counted between two and nine times. The V gene is TRBV2, the J gene TRBJ1-1, with D tentatively TRBD1 (6 bases). Looked up from germline, CDR1 is SNHLY and CDR2 is FYNNEI. The V end lost 6 bases, the J end lost 2 bases, and 10 bases lay between the germline ends. This CDR3 spans 13 amino acids. CDR3 in DNA: TGTGCCAGCAGGAACAGGGATAACACTGAAGCTTTCTTT. This sequence encodes CASRNRDNTEAFF.

The rearrangement uses TRBV5-1 and TRBJ2-3; 10 bases fit TRBD2. The CDR3 has 19 residues. With 4 bases clipped from V and 0 bases from J, the junction kept 14 bases outside the gene matches. Per germline, CDR1 SGHRS and CDR2 YFSETQ. The CDR3 bases are TGCGCCAGCAGCCGTTCCCCCCCAACTAGCGGGGCTAGCACAGATACGCAGTATTTT. Its protein is CASSRSPPTSGASTDTQYF. The whole variable domain, remainder taken from reference TRBV5-1 and TRBJ2-3, is KAGVTQTPRYLIKTRGQQVTLSCSPISGHRSVSWYQQTPGQGLQFLFEYFSETQRNKGNFPGRFSGRQFSNSRSEMNVSTLELGDSALYLCASSRSPPTSGASTDTQYFGPGTRLTVL.

The CDR3 protein is CAWSVKRAGGNQPQHF. The CDR3 DNA reads TGTGCCTGGAGTGTAAAGAGGGCAGGGGGCAATCAGCCCCAGCATTTT. V is TRBV30 and J is TRBJ1-5; possible D gene TRBD1, 6 bases. Germline V gives CDR1 GTSNPN, CDR2 SVGIG (reference sequence). The CDR3 totals 16 residues. Trimming shortened V by 0 bases and J by 2 bases, and 14 bases separated the two germline ends.

This clone was recorded only once. This chain joins TRBV2 and TRBJ2-2, with D possibly being TRBD1 (6 bases). Trimming pared 5 bases from V and 7 bases from J, leaving 17 bases between. CDR1 is SNHLY and CDR2 is FYNNEI in the germline V gene. The CDR3 sequence is 15 residues long. For the CDR3, the DNA is TGTGCCAGCAGTTTAAAAGCATCAGGGGTCGGGGAGCTGTTTTTT. Translating gives CASSLKASGVGELFF.

CDR3 loop: CASSRRGEQYF. The CDR3 DNA follows: TGCGCCAGCAGCCGAAGAGGGGAGCAGTACTTC. The chain carries TRBV4-1 and TRBJ2-7, with a weak D call TRBD2 (5 bases). CDR1 is MGHRA, CDR2 YSYEKL, per germline. The CDR3 spans 11 residues. The V and J ends lost 4 bases and 7 bases respectively, with 8 bases between them.

The chain has TRBV4-1 and TRBJ2-7; D unclear. The germline V gene has CDR1 MGHRA and CDR2 YSYEKL. The CDR3 covers 13 residues. Deletions cut 0 bases from V and 4 bases from J, with 7 bases between. The CDR3 DNA reads as TGCGCCAGCAGCCAAGATTCCATGTACGAGCAGTACTTC. Residues: CASSQDSMYEQYF.

V gene TRBV6-5 combines with J gene TRBJ1-5; 7 positions match TRBD1. The length of the CDR3 is 13 residues. In germline, CDR1 is MNHEY, CDR2 SVGAGI. Trimming at V came to 7 bases and at J to 6 bases, leaving 6 bases not matched to a gene. CDR3 DNA sequence: TGTGCCAGCATTCTAGGGGGCGGTCAGCCCCAGCATTTT. This gives the protein CASILGGGQPQHF.

The chain employs TRBV18 and TRBJ1-1, with D maybe TRBD1 (5 bases). CDR3 length equals 14 residues. Per germline, CDR1 KGHSH and CDR2 LQKENI. Trimming removed 5 bases from V and 4 bases from J, with 14 bases in between. The CDR3 DNA follows: TGTGCCAGCTCAGAAGGGGCCGTGTTCACTGAAGCTTTCTTT. Translation: CASSEGAVFTEAFF.

This chain joins TRBV29-1 and TRBJ1-1; D possibly corresponds to TRBD1 (5 bases). The V end lost 4 bases, the J end lost 1 base, and 13 bases lay between the germline ends. The length of the CDR3 is 14 residues. From germline, CDR1 is SQVTM and CDR2 ANQGSEA. The CDR3 bases are TGCAGCGTTGGAGGAACGGGGGGGAACACTGAAGCTTTCTTT. This translates into CSVGGTGGNTEAFF.

The chain uses TRBV5-1 and TRBJ2-1, with D possibly being TRBD2 (5 bases). This CDR3 has 14 amino acids. Germline CDR1 reads SGHRS; CDR2 reads YFSETQ. Trimming shortened V by 3 bases and J by 0 bases, and 7 bases separated the two germline ends. In DNA, the CDR3 is TGCGCCAGCAGCTACCGGGGCTCCTACAATGAGCAGTTCTTC. Translated: CASSYRGSYNEQFF.

The chain has TRBV6-1 and TRBJ1-2; TRBD1 agrees at 11 bases. In germline, CDR1 is MNHNS, CDR2 SASEGT. V shed 2 bases and J 8 bases; nucleotides not matched to a gene: 4. This CDR3 comprises 14 residues. The CDR3 spells CASSELGTGGGYTF. CDR3 coding DNA: TGTGCCAGCAGTGAACTAGGGACAGGGGGAGGCTACACCTTC.

This clone was recorded once. The chain is built from TRBV10-2 and TRBJ2-1; D is ambiguous. The germline CDR1 and CDR2 sequences are WSHSY and SAAADI. The CDR3 extends over 12 amino acids. Deletions cut 4 bases from V and 7 bases from J, with 8 bases between. For the CDR3, the DNA is TGCGCCAGCAGTGGGGCCCAGAATGAGCAGTTCTTC. The encoded protein is CASSGAQNEQFF.

Written as DNA, the CDR3 is TGTGCCACCAGTGATCCCGACAGCAGCTCCTACAATGAGCAGTTCTTC. Translation: CATSDPDSSSYNEQFF. The chain combines TRBV24-1 with TRBJ2-1, with a tentative D call TRBD1 (5 bases). The V gene's germline CDR1 is KGHDR and CDR2 SFDVKD. V dropped 3 bases and J dropped 0 bases, with 11 bases sitting between them. The length of the CDR3 is 16 residues.

This chain uses TRBV5-1 with TRBJ1-1, with D uncertain. The length of the CDR3 is 13 residues. V was pared by 4 bases and J by 0 bases, with 7 bases between. From germline, CDR1 is SGHRS and CDR2 YFSETQ. The CDR3 here is CASSAILNTEAFF. The CDR3 bases are TGCGCCAGCAGCGCGATTCTGAACACTGAAGCTTTCTTT.

The chain is built from TRBV7-8 and TRBJ2-1, with a tentative D call TRBD2 (5 bases). This CDR3 is built from 14 residues. Trimming took off 5 bases at V and 2 bases at J, with 10 bases between the two ends. CDR1 and CDR2 from the germline V gene are SGHVS and FQNEAQ. CDR3 sequence reads: CASSARGTYNEQFF. CDR3 nucleotide sequence: TGTGCCAGCAGCGCACGGGGAACCTACAATGAGCAGTTCTTC.

The chain recombines TRBV5-1 with TRBJ2-1; 13 positions match TRBD2. The CDR3 spans 16 residues. The V segment lost 4 bases and the J segment 8 bases; nucleotides outside the gene matches: 9. CDR1 is SGHRS and CDR2 is YFSETQ in the germline V gene. The CDR3 region has the DNA TGCGCCAGCAGCACGTTAGGACTAGCGGGAGAGGATGAGCAGTTCTTC. Encoded protein: CASSTLGLAGEDEQFF.

This clone was seen once. This chain uses TRBV7-2 with TRBJ1-4; tentatively, D is TRBD1 (5 bases). The CDR3 loop spans 14 amino acids. Trimming removed 2 bases at V and 4 bases at J, with 8 bases between. Germline V gene lookup returns CDR1 SGHTA and CDR2 FQGNSA. This chain's CDR3 is CASSLFGGNEKLFF. The CDR3 DNA sequence: TGTGCCAGCAGCTTATTCGGGGGTAATGAAAAACTGTTTTTT.

This chain joins TRBV20-1 and TRBJ2-4; the D gene is possibly TRBD1 (6 bases). V lost 3 bases and J lost 8, with 11 bases in between. Germline lookup yields CDR1 DFQATT and CDR2 SNEGSKA (reference sequence). The CDR3 spans 12 residues. The CDR3 nucleotides read TGCAGTGCTAGTTTTTCAGGGGACATTCAGTACTTC. Translation gives CSASFSGDIQYF.

The gene calls are TRBV5-6 and TRBJ1-2, with 10 positions matching TRBD1. Germline V gives CDR1 SGHDT, CDR2 YYEEEE. J was trimmed by 12 bases and V by 4 bases; bases with no gene match: 6. CDR3 length equals 12 residues. CDR3 DNA: TGTGCCAGCAGCCCGGGACAGGGGATTGACACCTTC. This translates into CASSPGQGIDTF.

The chain uses TRBV7-2 and TRBJ2-7; 9 nucleotides line up with TRBD2. CDR3 length equals 16 residues. Germline assignment: CDR1 SGHTA and CDR2 FQGNSA. V dropped 0 bases and J dropped 2; count of bases not matched to a gene: 5. CDR3 loop: CASSLASGGTPYEQYF. The CDR3 DNA reads TGTGCCAGCAGCTTAGCAAGCGGGGGGACCCCCTACGAGCAGTACTTC.

The V gene is TRBV20-1, the J gene TRBJ1-1, with D unresolved. Deletions cut 5 bases from V and 11 bases from J, with 15 bases between. The CDR3 totals 11 residues. CDR1 is DFQATT and CDR2 is SNEGSKA in the germline V gene (reference sequence). The CDR3: CSAPSTQRAFF. The CDR3 DNA reads as TGCAGTGCTCCTTCCACCCAACGGGCTTTCTTT.

As concerns this clone: The sample holds other DNA sequences that translate to the same CDR3. The gene calls are TRBV12-3 or TRBV12-4 and TRBJ1-3; D is unclear. This CDR3 contains 13 residues. With 3 bases removed from V and 0 bases from J, the gap between germline ends came to 3 bases. This chain's CDR3 is CASSFHSGNTIYF. The CDR3 bases are TGTGCCAGCAGTTTCCACTCTGGAAACACCATATATTTT.